Sequencing of this T cell receptor beta chain was carried out in a study of blood T cell repertoires in COVID-19 (dated by TCRdb to the early 2020s). Regarding the study in general: Samples from collaborators originated in the United States, Italy and Spain and spanned both the acute and convalescent phases of COVID-19. A freely available public database, intended as a resource for researchers studying the immune response to SARS-CoV-2, is where the repertoires were released. Where available, HLA class I and class II types were taken from metadata supplied by the sample provider and were not determined by assay-based typing. The samples were drawn from the first 160 participants of the ongoing ImmuneRACE study and from 1,200 or so subjects provided by 6 global collaborators. The prospective study material was composed of cDNA or gDNA derived from T cells, B-cell-depleted T cells, or PBMCs. The dataset comprised deeply sampled blood TCRbeta repertoires from subjects exposed to, actively infected with, or recovered from COVID-19. Sample metadata almost always included a de-identified subject ID, COVID-19 status, age in years and sex. Paper-wide results and their limitations: How much clinical and demographic metadata was included differed by source and by participant, and the metadata was provided uncurated.

The CDR3 spans 18 residues, from the cysteine through the phenylalanine. Of all the DNA, just the CDR3 is kept, 54 bases in frame from base 1. Based on the germline V gene, the CDR1 and CDR2 sequences are SGHRS and YFSETQ. From V the trimming removes 3 bases and from J it removes 8 bases, while the gene matches leave 22 bases of the junction unaccounted for. TCRbeta CDR3 regions were amplified from genomic DNA using the immunoSEQ Assay, a bias-controlled multiplex PCR. Concerning the study's data processing: Within the assay, amplification of reference gene primers was used to estimate how many nucleated cells each sample contained. To quantify the absolute abundance of each unique TCRbeta CDR3 rearrangement, sequence reads were collapsed and filtered. For each sample, productive Simpson clonality was calculated as the square root of Simpson's diversity index over productive rearrangements. TCRdb carries this immuneACCESS record with in-frame sequences only. Its versions omit some clonotypes, under half of them owing to an unresolved V gene in the studies checked, with the rest unexplained. V, J and clone size reflect that table, while D and trimming were determined from the DNA. This sample gives around 260,000 clones in total; about 87% of them show up just once. Jointly, the top ten make up over 4% of the sample.

Another Seattle source contributed samples from volunteer blood donors who had recovered from COVID-19. Whole blood was collected in K2EDTA tubes by collaborating institutions according to the institutions' own protocols. Collaborator samples were shipped for TCRbeta analysis as frozen whole blood, isolated PBMCs, or DNA extracted from either sample type. In the case of this clone: Its antigen specificity is not known. No base quality values were provided; no much bigger clone lies one nucleotide off.

This sequence was found in a man aged 60 to 69 who had recovered from COVID-19. This chain is built from TRBV5-1 and TRBJ1-2, with 7 bases in between that match TRBD1. Sequencing input: peripheral blood. The DNA reads TGCGCCAGCAGCTCGCCCTTTCTACCGGACAGGATTTTTCAGGGCTACACCTTC. It specifies CASSSPFLPDRIFQGYTF. The variable domain in full, with residues beyond the CDR3 obtained from the reference TRBV5-1 and TRBJ1-2 genes, is KAGVTQTPRYLIKTRGQQVTLSCSPISGHRSVSWYQQTPGQGLQFLFEYFSETQRNKGNFPGRFSGRQFSNSRSEMNVSTLELGDSALYLCASSSPFLPDRIFQGYTFGSGTRLTVV.